One and the same sample provided the 5 T cell receptor beta chains below, sequenced in a study of shared clonotypes between healthy human individuals. The protocol was immunoSEQ multiplex PCR, while the TCRdb copy is restricted to in-frame clones and leaves out a portion. The table records about 1 million clones, roughly 75% of them present only once. Sequenced: memory CD4+ T cells sorted from blood. Subset indicated: CD45RA-negative fraction. The source of these receptors is a man aged 18 to 35 in good health.

The genes are TRBV6-1 and TRBJ2-7; 9 nucleotides line up with TRBD1. The CDR3 covers 13 residues. Germline CDR1 MNHNS, CDR2 SASEGT. The junction had 4 bases not matched to a gene; V was cut back by 4 bases and J by 6 bases. CDR3 in DNA: TGTGCCAGCAGTGGGACAGGGGTCGGCGAGCAGTACTTC. This translates into CASSGTGVGEQYF.

The chain has TRBV12-5 and TRBJ2-2; 14 nucleotides line up with TRBD2. The germline V gene encodes CDR1 LGHNT and CDR2 FRNRAP. J was trimmed by 5 bases and V by 5 bases; bases with no gene match: 13. This CDR3 region has 19 residues. CDR3 nucleotide sequence: TGTGCTAGTGGTGCCCACGGAGGGACTAGCGGGAGTTGGACCGGGGAGCTGTTTTTT. Translated, it gives CASGAHGGTSGSWTGELFF.

V gene TRBV6-5 combines with J gene TRBJ1-1, with D tentatively TRBD1 (5 bases). Germline-derived CDR1 and CDR2 are MNHEY and SVGAGI. The CDR3 is 13 residues long. V was pared by 0 bases and J by 10 bases, with 12 bases between. The CDR3 spells CASSYSIGAGAFF. The DNA of the CDR3 is TGTGCCAGCAGTTACTCGATAGGGGCCGGAGCTTTCTTT.

The chain carries TRBV11-2 and TRBJ1-4; D is uncertain. There are 15 residues in the CDR3. CDR1 is SGHAT and CDR2 is FQNNGV in the germline V gene. V lost 5 bases and J lost 7, with 17 bases in between. CDR3 region: CASSLRRDKGEKLFF. The CDR3 region has the DNA TGTGCCAGCAGCCTACGAAGGGATAAGGGTGAAAAACTGTTTTTT.

This chain uses TRBV9 with TRBJ1-4, with TRBD1 matching over 7 bases. Per germline, CDR1 SGDLS and CDR2 YYNGEE. V lost 4 bases to trimming and J lost 6 bases; unmatched junction nucleotides: 6. CDR3 length equals 14 residues. The DNA of the CDR3 is TGTGCCAGCAGCTCCCAGGGGACAGATGAAAAACTGTTTTTT. As protein: CASSSQGTDEKLFF.